This entry lists 17 T cell receptor beta chains sequenced from one sample in a study of radiotherapy plus CTLA-4 blockade in lung cancer. Clones were sequenced by immunoSEQ multiplex PCR, and TCRdb holds only the in-frame ones, with some missing. Of tens of thousands of clones detected, roughly 83% appear once; the ten largest clones hold approximately 9%. The sequencing here drew on peripheral blood, taken from a patient treated with radiotherapy plus ipilimumab. Every receptor here comes from a human donor with non-small cell lung cancer who had a complete response to radiotherapy plus ipilimumab.

V gene TRBV6-1 combines with J gene TRBJ2-7; the D gene is possibly TRBD1 (7 bases). V lost 8 bases to trimming and J lost 4 bases, with 18 bases between them. The CDR3 runs to 14 residues. Germline V CDR1 and CDR2: MNHNS, SASEGT. The CDR3 DNA sequence: TGTGCCAGCGGTGGGCGAGCAGGGGGGTACGAGCAGTACTTC. Amino acid sequence: CASGGRAGGYEQYF.

The chain combines TRBV11-2 with TRBJ1-1; D unresolved. V lost 7 bases, J lost 0 bases, and 18 bases lay in between. Germline V gene data show CDR1 as SGHAT and CDR2 as FQNNGV. The CDR3 totals 16 residues. The CDR3 here is CASTTPRTSMNTEAFF. The CDR3, as DNA: TGTGCCAGCACCACCCCCCGGACTTCCATGAACACTGAAGCTTTCTTT.

This chain links TRBV9 with TRBJ1-2, with 10 bases identical to TRBD1. The trim removed 0 bases at V and 5 bases at J, leaving 7 bases unmatched. CDR3 length equals 16 residues. CDR1 is SGDLS, CDR2 YYNGEE, per germline. CDR3 region: CASSVGPGTGAYGYTF. The CDR3 DNA follows: TGTGCCAGCAGCGTAGGTCCTGGGACAGGGGCTTATGGCTACACCTTC.

V usage is TRBV6-5 and J usage is TRBJ2-6; D unclear. Trimming removed 10 bases at V and 0 bases at J, with 13 bases between. This CDR3 contains 15 residues. CDR1 is MNHEY and CDR2 is SVGAGI in the germline V gene. The DNA of the CDR3 is TGTGCCATCTCGCCGGTGGTCTCTGGGGCCAACGTCCTGACTTTC. It encodes CAISPVVSGANVLTF.

V is TRBV19 and J is TRBJ2-3; 7 positions match TRBD1. V shed 7 bases and J 11 bases; nucleotides not matched to a gene: 12. CDR1 and CDR2 from the germline V gene are LNHDA and SQIVND (reference sequence). The CDR3 spans 13 residues. DNA for the CDR3: TGTGCCAGTACCGACAGGGCCGTATTCTGGCAGTATTTT. Amino acid sequence: CASTDRAVFWQYF.

The rearrangement uses TRBV25-1 and TRBJ1-2; D call uncertain. CDR3 size: 11 residues. CDR1 is MGHDK, CDR2 SYGVNS, per germline. V lost 5 bases, J lost 2 bases, and 3 bases lay in between. CDR3 nucleotide sequence: TGTGCCAGCAGTCTGAACTATGGCTACACCTTC. Its protein is CASSLNYGYTF.

This rearrangement joins TRBV7-2 to TRBJ2-5; 11 bases fit TRBD2. Germline V gene sequence: CDR1 SGHTA, CDR2 FQGNSA. This CDR3 is 16 amino acids long. With V trimmed by 5 bases and J by 1 base, 6 bases remained unmatched. This CDR3 reads CASSAMTSGTQETQYF. In nucleotides, the CDR3 is TGTGCCAGCAGCGCAATGACTAGCGGGACCCAAGAGACCCAGTACTTC.

This sequence joins TRBV7-9 and TRBJ2-2; D gene uncertain. The V gene's germline CDR1 is SEHNR and CDR2 FQNEAQ (reference sequence). The CDR3 runs 14 residues. V shed 1 base and J shed 1 base, with 4 bases lying between them. This chain's CDR3 is CASSLGQNTGELFF. DNA for the CDR3: TGTGCCAGCAGCTTAGGGCAGAACACCGGGGAGCTGTTTTTT. Supplemented by reference TRBV7-9 and TRBJ2-2, the full variable domain reads DTGVSQNPRHKITKRGQNVTFRCDPISEHNRLYWYRQTLGQGPEFLTYFQNEAQLEKSRLLSDRFSAERPKGSFSTLEIQRTEQGDSAMYLCASSLGQNTGELFFGEGSRLTVL.

The CDR3 DNA is TGCGCCAGCAGCTTGGGAGGGGGCAGAACAGATACGCAGTATTTT. It specifies CASSLGGGRTDTQYF. The chain has TRBV5-1 and TRBJ2-3, with 7 bases that match TRBD1. The V gene end was trimmed by 0 bases and the J gene end by 3 bases; junction bases not matched to a gene: 4. CDR1 is SGHRS, CDR2 YFSETQ, per germline. CDR3 length: 15 amino acids.

The chain has TRBV6-5 and TRBJ1-2; TRBD1 is a possible D gene (6 bases). Germline CDR1 is MNHEY and CDR2 is SVGAGI. This CDR3 spans 15 amino acids. V was shortened by 6 bases and J by 2 bases, with 16 bases between the two germline ends. As DNA, the CDR3 is TGTGCCAGCAGCTCCACAGGGACCTTCAACTATGGCTACACCTTC. Protein sequence: CASSSTGTFNYGYTF.

This chain uses TRBV5-1 with TRBJ2-1; tentative D call: TRBD1 (6 bases). Germline V CDR1 and CDR2: SGHRS, YFSETQ. Trimming stripped 1 base from V and 9 bases from J, with 20 bases between. The CDR3 is 16 residues long. CDR3 DNA: TGCGCCAGCAGCTTGACAAGCGACTTGGGACACACTGAGCAGTTCTTC. As protein: CASSLTSDLGHTEQFF.

The rearrangement links TRBV6-5 to TRBJ1-1; a weak D match, TRBD1 (5 bases). The CDR3 has 12 residues. Germline CDR1 and CDR2: MNHEY and SVGAGI. Trimming left V 4 bases short and J 3 bases short, with 6 bases between. The CDR3 DNA reads TGTGCCAGCAGTTGGGGGGACACTGAAGCTTTCTTT. Protein sequence: CASSWGDTEAFF.

V and J are TRBV19 and TRBJ1-4; 8 positions agree with TRBD1. There are 14 residues in the CDR3. V lost 5 bases, J lost 8 bases, and 7 bases stayed unmatched. CDR1 and CDR2 from the germline V gene are LNHDA and SQIVND (reference sequence). CDR3 DNA sequence: TGTGCCAGTAGTGAAGCAGGGGGCTACGAAAAACTGTTTTTT. It translates to CASSEAGGYEKLFF.

This clone was seen a single time. J is TRBJ1-1 and V is TRBV27; the match to TRBD1 covers 7 bases. Germline lookup yields CDR1 MNHEY and CDR2 SMNVEV (reference sequence). The V and J ends lost 1 base and 4 bases, in that order; junction bases with no gene match: 12. This CDR3 contains 17 residues. The CDR3 region is CASSLFGRGQGVTEAFF. CDR3 DNA sequence: TGTGCCAGCAGTTTATTCGGTAGGGGGCAGGGGGTCACTGAAGCTTTCTTT.

This sequence joins TRBV7-2 and TRBJ2-3; no firm D call. The CDR3 is 12 amino acids. CDR1 is SGHTA and CDR2 is FQGNSA in the germline V gene. Trimming removed 5 bases at V and 2 bases at J, with 5 bases between. CDR3: CASSPSTDTQYF. The CDR3 nucleotides read TGTGCCAGCAGCCCTTCCACAGATACGCAGTATTTT.

The genes are TRBV5-4 and TRBJ2-2; maybe TRBD2 (6 bases). CDR3 length: 16 residues. Trimming shortened V by 3 bases and J by 3 bases, and 15 bases separated the two germline ends. Per the germline V gene, CDR1 is SGHNT and CDR2 is YYREEE (reference sequence). CDR3 nucleotides: TGTGCCAGCAGCTCCGGGAGAGACAGACACACCGGGGAGCTGTTTTTT. This gives the protein CASSSGRDRHTGELFF.

The rearrangement joins TRBV18 to TRBJ1-4; no reliable D call. Trimming cost V 0 bases and J 5 bases, with 7 bases left between them. This CDR3 has 14 amino acids. The germline V gene has CDR1 KGHSH and CDR2 LQKENI. The CDR3 here is CASSPPSVNEKLFF. CDR3 coding DNA: TGTGCCAGCTCACCACCGTCCGTCAATGAAAAACTGTTTTTT. Full variable domain (rest looked up from reference TRBV18 and TRBJ1-4): NAGVMQNPRHLVRRRGQEARLRCSPMKGHSHVYWYRQLPEEGLKFMVYLQKENIIDESGMPKERFSAEFPKEGPSILRIQQVVRGDSAAYFCASSPPSVNEKLFFGSGTQLSVL.